In this sample, the clone carrying this TCR beta chain turned up many times. The CDR3 is 15 amino acids. Germline CDR1 and CDR2: MNHEY and SVGEGT. The V and J ends lost 6 bases and 2 bases, in that order; junction bases with no gene match: 9. These data are taken from a study of T cells in Graves' hyperthyroidism and ophthalmopathy. TCR beta CDR3 sequences were amplified from RNA transcripts. TCR CDR3 regions were first amplified by RT-PCR with HTBI primers. MiXCR, run by TCRdb on the multiplex PCR reads, gives a single entry per CDR3 protein. The table includes some 570,000 distinct CDR3 sequences, 14% detected once.

This chain links TRBV6-2 or TRBV6-3 with TRBJ2-7, with 8 bases fitting TRBD2. This clonotype was obtained from a woman under 30 with Graves' ophthalmopathy. The sample comprised blood. For the CDR3, the DNA is TGTGCCAGCAGCCCCAGCGGGAGCGGGGCCTACGAGCAGTACTTC. Translation gives CASSPSGSGAYEQYF.